This record looks at one T cell receptor beta chain sequence and its context. The target antigen is unknown. These data come from a study of molecular identifiers for immune sequencing clone quantification. Study-level findings and limits: Same-barcode identical TCR molecules could make highly expanded clones look smaller than they are. It was shown that clones above 20 RNA copies held over 99% of effector molecules, but under 1% in naive cells.

The use of previously described methods and listed TCR primers produced the bulk TCR libraries. In TCRdb, the PCR reads were re-called with MiXCR into one record per CDR3 protein. Here the sample spans some 65,000 distinct CDR3 sequences, approximately 17% being singletons. Germline lookup yields CDR1 LGHDT and CDR2 YNNKEL (reference sequence). The CDR3 totals 15 residues. V gave up 4 bases and J gave up 7 bases; unmatched junction bases: 6. The source material was naive CD8+ T cells from blood, with Jurkat cell RNA spiked in. Subset denoted: FACS-sorted CD8+CD4-CCR7+CD45RA+ naive T cells. The sequence was collected from a human donor in good health. Some libraries in this study had Jurkat cell RNA spiked in. The gene calls are TRBV3-1 and TRBJ2-1, with 11 nucleotides matching TRBD2. CDR3 in DNA: TGTGCCAGCAGCCTTAGCGGGAGGGCCGTTAATGAGCAGTTCTTC. It yields the protein CASSLSGRAVNEQFF.